This TCR beta chain was found in a study of TIL therapy for anti-PD-1-resistant metastatic lung cancer. Regarding this clone: The antigen remains undetermined.

The V gene's germline CDR1 is MNHEY and CDR2 SVGAGI. The CDR3 loop spans 11 amino acids. Deletions cut 5 bases from V and 15 bases from J, with 14 bases between. The time point is: pre-treatment sample, taken before nivolumab and TIL therapy. Pleural nodules or supraclavicular lymph nodes made up most of the excised metastases sampled. This was the immunoSEQ v3 assay. The data were produced by immunoSEQ multiplex PCR, yet TCRdb's version contains in-frame clones alone and is incomplete. Among about 26,000 clones listed, approximately 63% were seen once. Whole-study findings and limits: Many TIL product clones were absent from baseline tumor, suggesting clonal contraction.

Sequenced material: tumor tissue, taken at baseline. The clonotype was recovered from a woman between 30 and 80 years old with non-small cell lung cancer. This chain links TRBV6-5 with TRBJ1-5, with D tentatively TRBD1 (5 bases). The DNA for the CDR3 is TGTGCCAGCAGTGGCGGTGGGGGAATGCATTTT. It translates to CASSGGGGMHF.